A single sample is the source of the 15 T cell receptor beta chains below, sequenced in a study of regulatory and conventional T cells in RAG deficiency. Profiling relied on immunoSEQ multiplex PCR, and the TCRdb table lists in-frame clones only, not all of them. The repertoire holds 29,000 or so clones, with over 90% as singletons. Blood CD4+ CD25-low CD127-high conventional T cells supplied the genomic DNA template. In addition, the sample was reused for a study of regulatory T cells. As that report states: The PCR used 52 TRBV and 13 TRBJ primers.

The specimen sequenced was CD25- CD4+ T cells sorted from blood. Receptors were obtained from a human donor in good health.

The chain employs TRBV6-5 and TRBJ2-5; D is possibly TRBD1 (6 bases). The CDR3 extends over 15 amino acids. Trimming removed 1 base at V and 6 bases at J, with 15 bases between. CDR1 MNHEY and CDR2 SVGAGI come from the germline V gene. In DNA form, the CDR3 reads TGTGCCAGCAGTTACTGGGGGCCCGAGGGGAAGACCCAGTACTTC. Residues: CASSYWGPEGKTQYF.

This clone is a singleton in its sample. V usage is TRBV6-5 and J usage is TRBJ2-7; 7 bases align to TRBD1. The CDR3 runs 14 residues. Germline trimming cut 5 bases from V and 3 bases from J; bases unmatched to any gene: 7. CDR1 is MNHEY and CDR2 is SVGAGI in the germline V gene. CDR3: CASSPRDRHYEQYF. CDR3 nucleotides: TGTGCCAGCAGTCCTAGGGACAGACACTACGAGCAGTACTTC.

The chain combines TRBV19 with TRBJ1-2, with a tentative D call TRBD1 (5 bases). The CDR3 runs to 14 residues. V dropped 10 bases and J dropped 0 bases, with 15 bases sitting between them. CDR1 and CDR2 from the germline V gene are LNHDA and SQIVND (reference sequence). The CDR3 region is CATGGIIPNYGYTF. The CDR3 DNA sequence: TGTGCCACCGGGGGAATAATACCTAACTATGGCTACACCTTC.

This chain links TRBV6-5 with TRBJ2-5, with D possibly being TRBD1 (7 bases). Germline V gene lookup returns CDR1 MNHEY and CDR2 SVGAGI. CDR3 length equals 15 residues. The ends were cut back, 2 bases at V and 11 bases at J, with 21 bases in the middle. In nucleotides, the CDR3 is TGTGCCAGCAGTTACGGACAGGCGCGCCCGGGGGAGCAGTACTTC. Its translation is CASSYGQARPGEQYF.

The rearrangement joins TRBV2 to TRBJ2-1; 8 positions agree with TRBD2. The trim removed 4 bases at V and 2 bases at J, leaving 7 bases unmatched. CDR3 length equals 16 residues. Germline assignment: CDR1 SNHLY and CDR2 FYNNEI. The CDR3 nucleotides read TGTGCCAGCAGTGTGAGGAGCGGGGGAACCTACAATGAGCAGTTCTTC. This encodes CASSVRSGGTYNEQFF.

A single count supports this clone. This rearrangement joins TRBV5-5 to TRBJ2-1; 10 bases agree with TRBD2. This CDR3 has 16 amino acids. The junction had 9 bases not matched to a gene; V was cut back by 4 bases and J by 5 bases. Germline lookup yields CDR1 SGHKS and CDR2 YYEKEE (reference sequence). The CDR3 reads CASSGGAGGQNNEQFF. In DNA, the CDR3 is TGTGCCAGCAGCGGGGGAGCGGGGGGGCAGAACAATGAGCAGTTCTTC.

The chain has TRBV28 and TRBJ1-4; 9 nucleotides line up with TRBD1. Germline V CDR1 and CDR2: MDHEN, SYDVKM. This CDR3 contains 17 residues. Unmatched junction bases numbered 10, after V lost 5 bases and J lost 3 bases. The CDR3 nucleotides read TGTGCCAGCAGTGGACCGGGACAGGGTAGGGCTAATGAAAAACTGTTTTTT. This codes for CASSGPGQGRANEKLFF.

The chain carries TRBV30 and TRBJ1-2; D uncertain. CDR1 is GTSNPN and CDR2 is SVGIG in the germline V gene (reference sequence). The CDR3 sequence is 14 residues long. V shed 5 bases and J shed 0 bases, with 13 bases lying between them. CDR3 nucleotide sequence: TGTGCCTGGGGACGGGGATTAGCTAACTATGGCTACACCTTC. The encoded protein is CAWGRGLANYGYTF.

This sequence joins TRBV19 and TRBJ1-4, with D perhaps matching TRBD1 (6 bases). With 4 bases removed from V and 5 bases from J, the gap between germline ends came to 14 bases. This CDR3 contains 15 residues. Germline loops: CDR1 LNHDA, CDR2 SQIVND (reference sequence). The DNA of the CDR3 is TGTGCCAGTAGTACCCCGGGGGGCTCCAATGAAAAACTGTTTTTT. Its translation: CASSTPGGSNEKLFF.

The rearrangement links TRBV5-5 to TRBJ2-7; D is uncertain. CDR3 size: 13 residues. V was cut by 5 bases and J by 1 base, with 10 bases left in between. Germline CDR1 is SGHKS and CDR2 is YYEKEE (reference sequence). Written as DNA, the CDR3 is TGTGCCAGCAGGCGGAGCGATTCCTACGAGCAGTACTTC. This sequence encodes CASRRSDSYEQYF.

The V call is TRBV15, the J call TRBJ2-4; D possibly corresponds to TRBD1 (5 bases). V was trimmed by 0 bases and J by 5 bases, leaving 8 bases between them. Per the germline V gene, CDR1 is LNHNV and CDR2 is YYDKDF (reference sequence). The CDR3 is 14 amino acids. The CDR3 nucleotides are TGTGCCACCAGCAGAGAGAAAGGGGAAAACATTCAGTACTTC. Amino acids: CATSREKGENIQYF.

CDR3 nucleotide sequence: TGTGCCAGCGTCTCGGACAGGGGGCGGCTGGGCGAGCAGTACTTC. Protein product: CASVSDRGRLGEQYF. J is TRBJ2-7 and V is TRBV27, with 11 bases identical to TRBD1. The germline gives CDR1 MNHEY, CDR2 SMNVEV (reference sequence). The trim removed 8 bases at V and 6 bases at J, leaving 12 bases unmatched. This CDR3 has 15 residues.

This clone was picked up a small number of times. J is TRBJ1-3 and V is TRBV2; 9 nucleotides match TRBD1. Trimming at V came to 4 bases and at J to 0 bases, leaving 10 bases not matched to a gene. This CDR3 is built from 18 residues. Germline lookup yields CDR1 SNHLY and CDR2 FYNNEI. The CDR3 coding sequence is TGTGCCAGCAGTGGGTCCCGCTCGACAGGGGGCTCTGGAAACACCATATATTTT. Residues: CASSGSRSTGGSGNTIYF.

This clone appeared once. This CDR3 is CASGHRGLYEQYF. The CDR3 nucleotides read TGTGCCAGCGGCCACAGGGGGCTTTACGAGCAGTACTTC. The chain employs TRBV6-1 and TRBJ2-7, with 9 bases fitting TRBD1. The CDR3 has 13 amino acids. Germline V lookup: CDR1 MNHNS, CDR2 SASEGT. The V segment lost 8 bases and the J segment 4 bases; nucleotides outside the gene matches: 6.

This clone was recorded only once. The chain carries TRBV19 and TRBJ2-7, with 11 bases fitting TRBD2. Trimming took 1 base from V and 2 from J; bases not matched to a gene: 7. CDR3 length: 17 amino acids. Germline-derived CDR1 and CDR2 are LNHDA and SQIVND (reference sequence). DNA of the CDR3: TGTGCCAGTAGTATAGGGGCGGCTAGCGGGGGGACCTACGAGCAGTACTTC. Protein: CASSIGAASGGTYEQYF. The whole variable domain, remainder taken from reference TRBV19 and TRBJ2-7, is DGGITQSPKYLFRKEGQNVTLSCEQNLNHDAMYWYRQDPGQGLRLIYYSQIVNDFQKGDIAEGYSVSREKKESFPLTVTSAQKNPTAFYLCASSIGAASGGTYEQYFGPGTRLTVT.